This entry lists 26 T cell receptor beta chains sequenced from one sample in a study of T cells in Graves' hyperthyroidism and ophthalmopathy. The CDR3 regions of TCR beta were amplified from RNA transcripts. During a first-round RT-PCR of the TCR CDR3, the HTBI primer set was used. TCRdb used MiXCR to reprocess the multiplex PCR reads, holding one entry per CDR3 protein. The repertoire holds about 210,000 distinct CDR3 sequences, 17% seen once, with under 65% in the top ten. The sequencing sample was made of blood. These TCRs come from a man between 45 and 60 years old with Graves' hyperthyroidism.

This clonotype was counted at least ten times. V usage is TRBV3-1 and J usage is TRBJ2-7; D gene ambiguous. V lost 6 bases and J lost 3, with 6 bases in between. CDR3 length: 11 amino acids. The germline gives CDR1 LGHDT, CDR2 YNNKEL (reference sequence). DNA for the CDR3: TGTGCCAGCAGACAAAACTACGAGCAGTACTTC. Translating it yields CASRQNYEQYF.

As concerns this clonotype: A clone one base away is much larger, so this may be a read error. The chain has TRBV20-1 and TRBJ1-1; possibly TRBD1 for D (5 bases). The CDR3 spans 14 residues. Trimming took off 5 bases at V and 1 base at J, with 14 bases between the two ends. CDR1 DFQATT and CDR2 SNEGSKA come from the germline V gene (reference sequence). The chain's CDR3 is CSALSGTKNTEAFF. The CDR3 bases are TGCAGTGCTCTCTCCGGGACCAAGAACACTGAAGCTTTCTTT.

This clonotype was seen a few times. J is TRBJ2-7 and V is TRBV20-1; D gene ambiguous. With 3 bases removed from V and 3 bases from J, the gap between germline ends came to 12 bases. Germline V gene sequence: CDR1 DFQATT, CDR2 SNEGSKA (reference sequence). The CDR3 is 13 residues long. CDR3 amino acids: CSARAPGSYEQYF. The CDR3, as DNA: TGCAGTGCTAGGGCGCCGGGCAGCTACGAGCAGTACTTC.

Many counts were recorded for this clonotype. This chain joins TRBV20-1 and TRBJ2-1, with 10 bases fitting TRBD2. Germline lookup yields CDR1 DFQATT and CDR2 SNEGSKA (reference sequence). The CDR3 covers 14 residues. The J segment lost 8 bases and the V segment lost 1 base, leaving 5 bases of the junction unmatched. CDR3 nucleotides: TGCAGTGCTAGAGGAAGCGGGAGGGCCTATGAGCAGTTCTTC. Encoded protein: CSARGSGRAYEQFF.

This chain joins TRBV4-3 and TRBJ1-2; D is unclear. V was pared by 6 bases and J by 7 bases, with 21 bases between. The germline V gene has CDR1 LGHNA and CDR2 YSLEER. This CDR3 spans 15 amino acids. The CDR3 reads CASSPMGGSIGGYTF. For the CDR3, the DNA is TGCGCCAGCAGTCCAATGGGAGGGAGCATCGGTGGCTACACCTTC.

The chain carries TRBV9 and TRBJ2-1, with TRBD1 as a possible D gene (5 bases). Trimming pared 0 bases from V and 7 bases from J, leaving 14 bases between. CDR1 and CDR2 from the germline V gene are SGDLS and YYNGEE. The CDR3 covers 15 residues. The CDR3 coding sequence is TGTGCCAGCAGCGTAGAAGGGGTTGACCAAAATGAGCAGTTCTTC. Translated: CASSVEGVDQNEQFF.

A few counts support this clonotype. The V and J genes are TRBV5-1 and TRBJ2-5, with 8 bases fitting TRBD1. The CDR3 consists of 15 residues. Germline V CDR1 and CDR2: SGHRS, YFSETQ. V lost 4 bases to trimming and J lost 5 bases; unmatched junction nucleotides: 10. CDR3 loop: CASSTRTGSWETQYF. CDR3 bases: TGCGCCAGCAGCACCCGGACAGGGAGTTGGGAGACCCAGTACTTC.

Details on this clonotype: The junction departs from germline at one end; a sequencing error may be responsible. This chain uses TRBV6-1 with TRBJ1-4, with unresolved D. The CDR3 runs 14 residues. Per the germline V gene, CDR1 is MNHNS and CDR2 is SASEGT. The CDR3 here is CTSRAREYSEKLFF. In nucleotides, the CDR3 is TGTACCAGCAGAGCGAGGGAATACAGTGAAAAACTGTTTTTT.

This clonotype was detected once. This sequence joins TRBV28 and TRBJ2-1, with 13 bases that match TRBD2. Germline V gene lookup returns CDR1 MDHEN and CDR2 SYDVKM. The CDR3 contains 20 residues. V trimming: 3 bases; J trimming: 0 bases; junction bases outside the gene matches: 11. The CDR3 region has the DNA TGTGCCAGCAGTTTGGAGGAGGGACTAGCGGGGTCTAGCTCCTACAATGAGCAGTTCTTC. Protein: CASSLEEGLAGSSSYNEQFF. The full variable domain, completed using reference TRBV28 and TRBJ2-1, is DVKVTQSSRYLVKRTGEKVFLECVQDMDHENMFWYRQDPGLGLRLIYFSYDVKMKEKGDIPEGYSVSREKKERFSLILESASTNQTSMYLCASSLEEGLAGSSSYNEQFFGPGTRLTVL.

This clonotype has just a few counts. The genes are TRBV3-1 and TRBJ2-7; D is tentatively TRBD1 or TRBD2 (5 bases each). Germline assignment: CDR1 LGHDT and CDR2 YNNKEL (reference sequence). V gave up 3 bases and J gave up 2 bases, with 11 bases separating them. CDR3 length equals 14 residues. The CDR3 spells CASSHGTQAYEQYF. In DNA, the CDR3 is TGTGCCAGCAGCCACGGGACGCAGGCCTACGAGCAGTACTTC.

This clonotype was detected ten times or more. The chain employs TRBV11-2 and TRBJ2-6; 9 bases agree with TRBD1. The germline CDR1 and CDR2 sequences are SGHAT and FQNNGV. The CDR3 runs to 17 residues. Germline trimming cut 5 bases from V and 0 bases from J; bases unmatched to any gene: 5. The CDR3 protein is CASSRGQGHSGANVLTF. CDR3 in DNA: TGTGCCAGCAGCAGGGGACAGGGCCACTCTGGGGCCAACGTCCTGACTTTC.

This chain uses TRBV7-2 with TRBJ2-7, with D possibly TRBD1 on 5 matching bases. This CDR3 contains 14 residues. The germline V gene has CDR1 SGHTA and CDR2 FQGNSA. V was trimmed by 1 base and J by 4 bases, leaving 11 bases between them. The CDR3 region has the DNA TGTGCCAGCAGCTTAGTTGGCAGGGATTACGAGCAGTACTTC. Protein product: CASSLVGRDYEQYF.

In its sample, this clonotype was seen a few times. The chain carries TRBV6-2 or TRBV6-3 and TRBJ2-1; perhaps TRBD2 as D (6 bases). Germline lookup yields CDR1 MNHEY and CDR2 SVGEGT. V lost 6 bases and J 0 bases, leaving 24 bases between the germline ends. CDR3 length: 19 amino acids. CDR3 DNA sequence: TGTGCCAGCAGCCCAGCCCCCTGGACGGGAGTATACTCCTACAATGAGCAGTTCTTC. Translating it yields CASSPAPWTGVYSYNEQFF.

This clonotype has only a few counts. The rearrangement uses TRBV20-1 and TRBJ1-4; 8 bases line up with TRBD1. From germline, CDR1 is DFQATT and CDR2 SNEGSKA (reference sequence). The J segment lost 8 bases and the V segment lost 5 bases, leaving 10 bases of the junction unmatched. This CDR3 comprises 14 residues. CDR3 sequence: CSARRQGPGEKLFF. CDR3 nucleotides: TGCAGTGCTCGGCGACAGGGGCCGGGAGAAAAACTGTTTTTT.

This clonotype was seen many times. The rearrangement joins TRBV2 to TRBJ2-3; no reliable D call. This CDR3 contains 11 residues. The germline V gene has CDR1 SNHLY and CDR2 FYNNEI. V was pared by 3 bases and J by 6 bases, with 4 bases between. The DNA for the CDR3 is TGTGCCAGCAGTGATTGGGATACGCAGTATTTT. Its protein is CASSDWDTQYF.

V is TRBV2 and J is TRBJ2-1; D is uncertain. The V gene's germline CDR1 is SNHLY and CDR2 FYNNEI. This CDR3 is 13 amino acids long. V lost 7 bases and J 8 bases, leaving 15 bases between the germline ends. In nucleotides, the CDR3 is TGTGCCAGCAACAGCTATGGTAGGGATGAGCAGTTCTTC. It codes for CASNSYGRDEQFF.

To note about this clonotype: One junction end does not reproduce the germline sequence, and a read error may be involved. This chain uses TRBV7-7 with TRBJ2-5, with D maybe TRBD1 (5 bases). The CDR3 has 12 residues. Germline assignment: CDR1 SSHAT and CDR2 FNYEAQ (reference sequence). CDR3 coding DNA: TGTGCTAGCAGCTCTAGGGGCGGCACCCAGTACTTC. It is translated as CASSSRGGTQYF.

Many counts were recorded for this clonotype. V gene TRBV2 combines with J gene TRBJ1-1; 8 bases map to TRBD1. The germline V gene encodes CDR1 SNHLY and CDR2 FYNNEI. Trimming cost V 7 bases and J 2 bases; bases outside gene matches: 6. This CDR3 comprises 14 residues. The CDR3 DNA is TGTGCCAGCATCGTGACAGGGGATAACACTGAAGCTTTCTTT. Translation: CASIVTGDNTEAFF.

The chain combines TRBV4-3 with TRBJ2-1; 10 bases are shared with TRBD2. The CDR3 totals 15 residues. V was clipped by 1 base and J by 7 bases; unmatched bases: 4. The germline CDR1 and CDR2 sequences are LGHNA and YSLEER. The CDR3 loop reads CASSQVLAGVNEQFF. CDR3 bases: TGCGCCAGCAGCCAAGTGCTAGCGGGAGTGAATGAGCAGTTCTTC.

The chain has TRBV6-6 and TRBJ1-3, with D hard to call. CDR3 size: 15 residues. Trimming pared 6 bases from V and 0 bases from J, leaving 12 bases between. CDR1 and CDR2 from the germline V gene are MNHNY and SVGAGI (reference sequence). This chain's CDR3 is CASRLELSSGNTIYF. As DNA, the CDR3 is TGTGCCAGCAGACTCGAGTTAAGCTCTGGAAACACCATATATTTT.

In its sample, this clonotype was seen many times. The V gene is TRBV2, the J gene TRBJ1-1, with no clear D. Germline-derived CDR1 and CDR2 are SNHLY and FYNNEI. The CDR3 spans 15 residues. V gave up 2 bases and J gave up 9 bases, with 19 bases separating them. The CDR3 sequence is CASSEIGSDEEQAFF. The CDR3 nucleotides are TGTGCCAGCAGTGAAATAGGGTCGGACGAGGAACAAGCTTTCTTT.

The chain's CDR3 is CASSLDSQEQYF. CDR3 nucleotide sequence: TGTGCCAGCAGTTTAGACAGTCAGGAGCAGTACTTC. The chain is built from TRBV28 and TRBJ2-7; maybe TRBD1 (5 bases). CDR1 and CDR2 (germline): MDHEN, SYDVKM. This CDR3 is built from 12 residues. V was clipped by 2 bases and J by 7 bases, with 9 bases between them. Combining the CDR3 with reference TRBV28 and TRBJ2-7 gives the whole variable domain DVKVTQSSRYLVKRTGEKVFLECVQDMDHENMFWYRQDPGLGLRLIYFSYDVKMKEKGDIPEGYSVSREKKERFSLILESASTNQTSMYLCASSLDSQEQYFGPGTRLTVT.

The J gene is TRBJ2-7, the V gene TRBV6-1; unclear D gene. The V gene's germline CDR1 is MNHNS and CDR2 SASEGT. Trimming pared 1 base from V and 5 bases from J, leaving 3 bases between. The CDR3 length is 11 residues. In nucleotides, the CDR3 is TGTGCCAGCAGTGAAGGGAACGAGCAGTACTTC. Amino acids: CASSEGNEQYF.

This clonotype was detected ten times or more. V is TRBV28 and J is TRBJ2-4, with D tentatively TRBD2 (5 bases). Between the trimmed V and J ends, which lost 6 bases and 5 bases, there was a span of 14 bases. CDR3 length: 14 amino acids. Germline CDR1 MDHEN, CDR2 SYDVKM. CDR3 in amino acids: CASRHSEEENIQYF. CDR3 DNA sequence: TGTGCCAGCAGACATTCGGAGGAGGAAAACATTCAGTACTTC.

This clonotype was picked up many times. The chain joins TRBV28 to TRBJ2-7, with TRBD1 matching 7 bases. Germline-derived CDR1 and CDR2 are MDHEN and SYDVKM. This CDR3 region has 14 residues. V was clipped by 5 bases and J by 2 bases; unmatched bases: 6. In DNA form, the CDR3 reads TGTGCCAGCAGTCCCGCCGGGACAGCCTACGAGCAGTACTTC. Its translation is CASSPAGTAYEQYF. Full variable domain (rest looked up from reference TRBV28 and TRBJ2-7): DVKVTQSSRYLVKRTGEKVFLECVQDMDHENMFWYRQDPGLGLRLIYFSYDVKMKEKGDIPEGYSVSREKKERFSLILESASTNQTSMYLCASSPAGTAYEQYFGPGTRLTVT.

This clonotype appeared a few times. The V gene is TRBV5-8, the J gene TRBJ1-1; maybe TRBD1 (5 bases). The germline V gene encodes CDR1 SGHTS and CDR2 YDEGEE. The CDR3 totals 14 residues. Trimming pared 7 bases from V and 2 bases from J, leaving 15 bases between. CDR3 loop: CASQRQRLNTEAFF. The CDR3 nucleotides read TGTGCCAGCCAGAGACAGAGATTAAACACTGAAGCTTTCTTT.